This record looks at one T cell receptor beta chain sequence and its context. The antigen is not known. The sample comes from a study of brain T cells in children with intractable seizures. Study-level findings and limits: Patients' HCMV serostatus was unknown; virus specificity rests on CDR3 similarity alone.

The CDR3 covers 12 residues. Germline CDR1 MNHEY, CDR2 SMNVEV (reference sequence). Trimming cost V 5 bases and J 0 bases, with 4 bases left between them. Surgery cases with the highest brain T cell transcript signatures were chosen for sequencing. Some clones are missing from TCRdb's copy, which holds only in-frame ones; the method was immunoSEQ multiplex PCR. The data hold around 80,000 clones, with about 90% observed a single time. The rearrangement links TRBV27 to TRBJ2-5; D is undetermined. Sequencing used peripheral blood, obtained at surgery. The clonotype comes from a girl between 2 and 10 years old with Rasmussen encephalitis and intractable seizures. The CDR3 reads CASSPYQETQYF. CDR3 coding DNA: TGTGCCAGCAGTCCGTACCAAGAGACCCAGTACTTC.